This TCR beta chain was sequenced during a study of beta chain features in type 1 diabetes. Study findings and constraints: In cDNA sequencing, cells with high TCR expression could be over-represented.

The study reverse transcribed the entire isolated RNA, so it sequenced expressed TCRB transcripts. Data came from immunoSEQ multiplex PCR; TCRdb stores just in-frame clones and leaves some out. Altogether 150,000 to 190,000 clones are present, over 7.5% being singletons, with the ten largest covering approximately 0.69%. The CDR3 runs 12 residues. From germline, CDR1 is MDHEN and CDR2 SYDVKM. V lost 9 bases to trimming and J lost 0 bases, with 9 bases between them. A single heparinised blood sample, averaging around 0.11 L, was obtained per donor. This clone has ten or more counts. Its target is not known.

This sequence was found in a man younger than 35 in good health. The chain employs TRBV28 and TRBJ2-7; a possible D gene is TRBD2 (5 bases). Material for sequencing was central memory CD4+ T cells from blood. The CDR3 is CARKRISYEQYF. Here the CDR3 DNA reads TGTGCCAGGAAGCGGATCTCCTACGAGCAGTACTTC.